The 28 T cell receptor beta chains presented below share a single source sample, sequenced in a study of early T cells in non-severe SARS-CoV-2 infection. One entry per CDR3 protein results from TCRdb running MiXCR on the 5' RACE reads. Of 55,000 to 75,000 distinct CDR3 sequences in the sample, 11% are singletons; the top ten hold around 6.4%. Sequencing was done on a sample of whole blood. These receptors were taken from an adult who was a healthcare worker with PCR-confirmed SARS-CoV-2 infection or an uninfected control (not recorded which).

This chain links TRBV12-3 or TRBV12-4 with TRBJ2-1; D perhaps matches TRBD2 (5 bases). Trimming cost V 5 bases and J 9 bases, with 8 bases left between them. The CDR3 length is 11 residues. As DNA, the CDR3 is TGTGCCAGCAGTCTCGCGGGTGAGCAGTTCTTC. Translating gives CASSLAGEQFF.

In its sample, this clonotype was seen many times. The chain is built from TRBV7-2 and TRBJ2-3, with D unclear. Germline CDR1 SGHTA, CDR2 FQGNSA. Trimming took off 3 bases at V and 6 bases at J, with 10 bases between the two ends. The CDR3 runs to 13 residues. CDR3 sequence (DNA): TGTGCCAGCAGCTTTTTATCTTTGGATACGCAGTATTTT. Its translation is CASSFLSLDTQYF.

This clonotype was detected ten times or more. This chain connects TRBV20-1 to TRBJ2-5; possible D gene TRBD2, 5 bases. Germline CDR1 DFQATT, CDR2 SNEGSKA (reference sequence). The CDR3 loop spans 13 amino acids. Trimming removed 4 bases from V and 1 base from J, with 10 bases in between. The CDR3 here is CSATGLLQETQYF. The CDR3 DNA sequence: TGCAGTGCTACCGGACTGCTCCAAGAGACCCAGTACTTC.

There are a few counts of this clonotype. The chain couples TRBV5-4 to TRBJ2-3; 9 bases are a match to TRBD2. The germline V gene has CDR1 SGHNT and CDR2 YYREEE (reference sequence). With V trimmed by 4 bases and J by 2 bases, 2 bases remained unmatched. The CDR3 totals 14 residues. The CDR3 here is CASSAGGYTDTQYF. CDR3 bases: TGTGCCAGCAGCGCGGGAGGGTACACAGATACGCAGTATTTT.

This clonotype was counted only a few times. CDR3 coding DNA: TGTGCCAGCAGCCTCACGACAGGGGTGGTAAATGAAAAACTGTTTTTT. Amino acids: CASSLTTGVVNEKLFF. The chain uses TRBV7-2 and TRBJ1-4, with 8 bases aligning to TRBD1. This CDR3 has 16 residues. Germline V gene lookup returns CDR1 SGHTA and CDR2 FQGNSA. The junction had 10 bases not matched to a gene; V was cut back by 5 bases and J by 5 bases.

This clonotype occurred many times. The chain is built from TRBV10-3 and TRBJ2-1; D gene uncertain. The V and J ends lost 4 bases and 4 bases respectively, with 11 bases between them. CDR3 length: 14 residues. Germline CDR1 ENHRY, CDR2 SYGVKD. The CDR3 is CAISGNLPYNEQFF. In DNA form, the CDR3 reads TGTGCCATCAGTGGTAACTTGCCGTACAATGAGCAGTTCTTC.

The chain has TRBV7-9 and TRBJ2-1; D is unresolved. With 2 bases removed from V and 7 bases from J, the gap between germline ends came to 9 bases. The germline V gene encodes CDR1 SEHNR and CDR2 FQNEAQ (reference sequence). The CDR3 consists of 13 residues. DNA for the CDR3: TGTGCCAGCAGCTTAACCGCGGTGAATGAGCAGTTCTTC. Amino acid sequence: CASSLTAVNEQFF.

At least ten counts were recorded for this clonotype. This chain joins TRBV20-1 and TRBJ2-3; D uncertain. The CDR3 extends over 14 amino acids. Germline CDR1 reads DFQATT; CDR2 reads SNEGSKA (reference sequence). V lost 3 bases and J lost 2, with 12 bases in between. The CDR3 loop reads CSASQHGHTDTQYF. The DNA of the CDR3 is TGCAGTGCTAGCCAACATGGGCACACAGATACGCAGTATTTT.

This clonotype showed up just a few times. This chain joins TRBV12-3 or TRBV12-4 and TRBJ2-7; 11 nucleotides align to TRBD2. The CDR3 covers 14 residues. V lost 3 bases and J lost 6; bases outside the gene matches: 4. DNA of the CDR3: TGTGCCAGCAGTTTTAGCGGGAGGGCCCTCGAGCAGTACTTC. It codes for CASSFSGRALEQYF.

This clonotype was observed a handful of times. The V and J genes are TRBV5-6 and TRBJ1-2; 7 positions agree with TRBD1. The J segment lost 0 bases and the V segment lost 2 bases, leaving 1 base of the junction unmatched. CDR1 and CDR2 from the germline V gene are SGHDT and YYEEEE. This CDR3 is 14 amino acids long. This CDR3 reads CASSLQGSNYGYTF. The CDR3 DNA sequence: TGTGCCAGCAGCTTACAGGGGTCTAACTATGGCTACACCTTC.

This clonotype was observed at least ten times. The CDR3 region is CASSPFPNEQFF. In DNA, the CDR3 is TGTGCCAGCAGCCCTTTCCCCAATGAGCAGTTCTTC. The chain recombines TRBV3-1 with TRBJ2-1; D not resolved. V was shortened by 4 bases and J by 6 bases, with 7 bases between the two germline ends. CDR1 and CDR2 (germline): LGHDT, YNNKEL (reference sequence). There are 12 residues in the CDR3.

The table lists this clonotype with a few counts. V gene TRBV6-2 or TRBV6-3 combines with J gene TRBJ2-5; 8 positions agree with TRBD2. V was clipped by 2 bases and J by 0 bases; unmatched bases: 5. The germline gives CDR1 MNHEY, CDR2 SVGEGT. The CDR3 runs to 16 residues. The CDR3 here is CASSYNAGGYQETQYF. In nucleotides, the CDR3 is TGTGCCAGCAGTTACAACGCGGGAGGTTACCAAGAGACCCAGTACTTC.

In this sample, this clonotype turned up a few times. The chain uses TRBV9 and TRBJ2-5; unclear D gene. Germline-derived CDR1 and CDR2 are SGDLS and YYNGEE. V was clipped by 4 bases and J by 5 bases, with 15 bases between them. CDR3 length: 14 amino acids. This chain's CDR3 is CASSTYGWAETQYF. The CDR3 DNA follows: TGTGCCAGCAGCACTTACGGGTGGGCGGAGACCCAGTACTTC.

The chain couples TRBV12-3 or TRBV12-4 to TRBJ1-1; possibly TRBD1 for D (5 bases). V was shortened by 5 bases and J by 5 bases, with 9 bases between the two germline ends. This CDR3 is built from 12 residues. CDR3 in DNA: TGTGCCAGCAGTGCCGACAGAACTGAAGCTTTCTTT. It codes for CASSADRTEAFF.

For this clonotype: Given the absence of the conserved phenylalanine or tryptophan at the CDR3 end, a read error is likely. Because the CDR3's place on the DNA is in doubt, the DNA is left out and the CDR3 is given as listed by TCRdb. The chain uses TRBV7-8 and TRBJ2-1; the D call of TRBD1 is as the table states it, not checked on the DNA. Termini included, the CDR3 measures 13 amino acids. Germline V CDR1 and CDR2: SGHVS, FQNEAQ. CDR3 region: CASSLPYGLDFGT.

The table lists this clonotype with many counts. The chain's CDR3 is CATSDFAGGSGELFF. CDR3 nucleotides: TGTGCCACCAGTGATTTCGCGGGAGGATCCGGGGAGCTGTTTTTT. The chain uses TRBV24-1 and TRBJ2-2, with 8 bases that match TRBD2. The CDR3 consists of 15 residues. Germline values: CDR1 KGHDR, CDR2 SFDVKD. V was clipped by 1 base and J by 6 bases; unmatched bases: 3.

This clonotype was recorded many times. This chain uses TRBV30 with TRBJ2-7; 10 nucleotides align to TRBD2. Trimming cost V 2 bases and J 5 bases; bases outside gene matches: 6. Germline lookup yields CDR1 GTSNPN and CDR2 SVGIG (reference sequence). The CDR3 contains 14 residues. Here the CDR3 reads CAWSRGLAVDEQYF. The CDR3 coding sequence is TGTGCCTGGAGTCGAGGACTAGCGGTCGACGAGCAGTACTTC.

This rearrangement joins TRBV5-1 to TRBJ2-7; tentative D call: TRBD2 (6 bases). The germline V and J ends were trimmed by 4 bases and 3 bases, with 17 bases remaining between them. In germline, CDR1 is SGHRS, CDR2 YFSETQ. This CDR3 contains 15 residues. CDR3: CASSGGLISFYEQYF. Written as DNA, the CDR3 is TGCGCCAGCAGCGGGGGACTTATCAGTTTCTACGAGCAGTACTTC.

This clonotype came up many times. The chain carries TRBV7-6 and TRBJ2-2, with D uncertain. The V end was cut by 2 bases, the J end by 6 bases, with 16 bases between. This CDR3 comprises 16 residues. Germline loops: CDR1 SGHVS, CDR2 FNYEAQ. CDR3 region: CASSLSSGLVPGELFF. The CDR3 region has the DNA TGTGCCAGCAGCTTAAGTTCGGGTCTAGTGCCCGGGGAGCTGTTTTTT.

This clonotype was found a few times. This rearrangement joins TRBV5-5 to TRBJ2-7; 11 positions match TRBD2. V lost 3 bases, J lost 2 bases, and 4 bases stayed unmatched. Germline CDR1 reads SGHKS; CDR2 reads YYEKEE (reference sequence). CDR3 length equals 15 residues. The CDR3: CASSWGTSGPYEQYF. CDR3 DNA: TGTGCCAGCAGCTGGGGGACTAGCGGCCCCTACGAGCAGTACTTC.

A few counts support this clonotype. The CDR3 spells CASSIRYNEQFF. CDR3 nucleotide sequence: TGTGCCAGTAGTATACGTTACAATGAGCAGTTCTTC. The chain couples TRBV19 to TRBJ2-1; no definite D call. V dropped 2 bases and J dropped 4 bases, with 3 bases sitting between them. The CDR3 extends over 12 amino acids. CDR1 is LNHDA, CDR2 SQIVND, per germline (reference sequence).

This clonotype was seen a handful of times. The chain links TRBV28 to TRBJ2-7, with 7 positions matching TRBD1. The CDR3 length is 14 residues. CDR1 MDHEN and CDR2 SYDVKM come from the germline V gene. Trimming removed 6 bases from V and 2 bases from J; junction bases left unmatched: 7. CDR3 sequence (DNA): TGTGCCAGCAGACCCGGCCAGGGGGCCTACGAGCAGTACTTC. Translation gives CASRPGQGAYEQYF.

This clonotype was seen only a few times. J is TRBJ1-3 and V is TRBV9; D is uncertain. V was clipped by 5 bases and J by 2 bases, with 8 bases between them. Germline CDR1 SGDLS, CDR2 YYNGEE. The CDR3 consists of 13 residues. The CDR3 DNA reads TGTGCCAGCAGGGTGCCTCCTGGAAACACCATATATTTT. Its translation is CASRVPPGNTIYF.

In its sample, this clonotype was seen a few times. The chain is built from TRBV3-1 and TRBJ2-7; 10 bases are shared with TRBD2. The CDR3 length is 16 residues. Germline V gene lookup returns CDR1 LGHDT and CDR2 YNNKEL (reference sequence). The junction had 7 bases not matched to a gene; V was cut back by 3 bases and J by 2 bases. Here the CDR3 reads CASSQNSGGFTYEQYF. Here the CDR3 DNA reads TGTGCCAGCAGCCAGAATAGCGGGGGGTTCACCTACGAGCAGTACTTC.

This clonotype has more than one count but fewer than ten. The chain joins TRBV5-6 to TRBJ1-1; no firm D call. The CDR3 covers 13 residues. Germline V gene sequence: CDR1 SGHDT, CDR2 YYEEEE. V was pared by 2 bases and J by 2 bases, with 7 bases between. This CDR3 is CASSFEGNTEAFF. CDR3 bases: TGTGCCAGCAGCTTTGAGGGCAACACTGAAGCTTTCTTT. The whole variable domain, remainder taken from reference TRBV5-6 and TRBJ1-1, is DAGVTQSPTHLIKTRGQQVTLRCSPKSGHDTVSWYQQALGQGPQFIFQYYEEEERQRGNFPDRFSGHQFPNYSSELNVNALLLGDSALYLCASSFEGNTEAFFGQGTRLTVV.

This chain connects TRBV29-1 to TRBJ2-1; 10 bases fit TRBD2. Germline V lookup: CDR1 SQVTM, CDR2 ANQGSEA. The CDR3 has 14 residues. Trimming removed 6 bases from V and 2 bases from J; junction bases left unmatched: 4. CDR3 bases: TGCAGCGTGCCTAGCGGGAGTGCCTACAATGAGCAGTTCTTC. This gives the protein CSVPSGSAYNEQFF.

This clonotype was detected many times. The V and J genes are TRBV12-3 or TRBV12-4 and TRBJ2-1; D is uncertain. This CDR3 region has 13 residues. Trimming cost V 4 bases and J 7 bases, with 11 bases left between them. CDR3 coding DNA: TGTGCCAGCAGTTCCCCTCCTTGGAATGAGCAGTTCTTC. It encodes CASSSPPWNEQFF.

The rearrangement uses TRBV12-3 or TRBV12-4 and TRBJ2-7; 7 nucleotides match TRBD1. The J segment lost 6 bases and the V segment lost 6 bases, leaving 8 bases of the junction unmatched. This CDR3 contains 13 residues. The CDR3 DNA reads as TGTGCCAGCAGCCTAGACAGGGTTTCCGAGCAGTACTTC. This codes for CASSLDRVSEQYF.